The 16 T cell receptor beta chains presented below share a single source sample, sequenced in a study of T cell responses to AZD1222 COVID-19 vaccine. Sequenced by immunoSEQ multiplex PCR; TCRdb stores in-frame clones only, minus some. The sample lists tens of thousands of clones, roughly four fifths occurring once. This specimen consisted of peripheral blood, obtained 28 days after the second AZD1222 dose. These receptors were taken from an adult who received the AZD1222 COVID-19 vaccine.

This chain joins TRBV4-2 and TRBJ1-2, with 8 bases lining up with TRBD1. The J segment lost 2 bases and the V segment lost 0 bases, leaving 11 bases of the junction unmatched. CDR1 is LGHNA, CDR2 YNFKEQ, per germline. The CDR3 length is 18 residues. The CDR3 nucleotides are TGTGCCAGCAGCCAAGACCCAGACGGCGGGACAGGCAACTATGGCTACACCTTC. It encodes CASSQDPDGGTGNYGYTF.

This clone is a singleton in its sample. This CDR3 is CASSISTGGPYEQYF. In nucleotides, the CDR3 is TGTGCCAGTAGTATATCCACCGGGGGACCCTACGAGCAGTACTTC. The chain is built from TRBV19 and TRBJ2-7, with D tentatively TRBD2 (6 bases). The CDR3 is 15 residues long. The germline V gene has CDR1 LNHDA and CDR2 SQIVND (reference sequence). Trimming removed 2 bases at V and 2 bases at J, with 13 bases between.

This clone appeared a single time. The V and J genes are TRBV28 and TRBJ1-2, with TRBD1 as a possible D gene (5 bases). Per the germline V gene, CDR1 is MDHEN and CDR2 is SYDVKM. This CDR3 spans 14 amino acids. V shed 3 bases and J shed 8 bases, with 16 bases lying between them. CDR3 DNA sequence: TGTGCCAGCAGTTTGCCTCCGGGGCGCCGGGGCTACACCTTC. Its protein product is CASSLPPGRRGYTF.

This rearrangement joins TRBV14 to TRBJ2-3; D call uncertain. The germline V and J ends were trimmed by 7 bases and 0 bases, with 11 bases remaining between them. The length of the CDR3 is 14 residues. Per germline, CDR1 SGHDN and CDR2 FVKESK. The chain's CDR3 is CASKGRISTDTQYF. The CDR3 DNA sequence: TGTGCCAGCAAAGGGCGGATCAGCACAGATACGCAGTATTTT.

The J gene is TRBJ2-7, the V gene TRBV29-1, with TRBD2 matching over 10 bases. With 2 bases clipped from V and 3 bases from J, the junction kept 7 bases outside the gene matches. Germline V gene data show CDR1 as SQVTM and CDR2 as ANQGSEA. CDR3 size: 15 residues. This CDR3 reads CSVEIGLAADYEQYF. The CDR3 bases are TGCAGCGTTGAAATTGGACTAGCGGCCGACTACGAGCAGTACTTC.

V usage is TRBV29-1 and J usage is TRBJ2-3; D might be TRBD1 or TRBD2, each matching 5 bases. In germline, CDR1 is SQVTM, CDR2 ANQGSEA. This CDR3 comprises 12 residues. The ends were cut back, 7 bases at V and 3 bases at J, with 11 bases in the middle. The CDR3, as DNA: TGCAGCGCCCGAGAGGGGACAGATACGCAGTATTTT. Protein sequence: CSAREGTDTQYF.

The chain has TRBV5-5 and TRBJ1-4; D is unclear. V lost 1 base to trimming and J lost 0 bases, with 13 bases between them. Germline V CDR1 and CDR2: SGHKS, YYEKEE (reference sequence). The CDR3 totals 17 residues. CDR3 sequence reads: CASSLLAQRSTNEKLFF. Written as DNA, the CDR3 is TGTGCCAGCAGCTTGTTGGCCCAGCGCTCAACTAATGAAAAACTGTTTTTT.

This rearrangement joins TRBV28 to TRBJ2-7; 8 bases line up with TRBD1. The CDR3 contains 14 residues. Looked up from germline, CDR1 is MDHEN and CDR2 is SYDVKM. V gave up 5 bases and J gave up 3 bases; unmatched junction bases: 6. Written as DNA, the CDR3 is TGTGCCAGCAGTGAAACCGGGACAGGCTACGAGCAGTACTTC. It specifies CASSETGTGYEQYF.

This clone occurred once. V is TRBV7-9 and J is TRBJ2-2; 10 nucleotides align to TRBD1. Trimming cost V 5 bases and J 5 bases; bases outside gene matches: 8. This CDR3 region has 16 residues. Germline lookup yields CDR1 SEHNR and CDR2 FQNEAQ (reference sequence). CDR3 nucleotides: TGTGCCAGCAGCATTGACAGGGGGCGGGCAACCGGGGAGCTGTTTTTT. Its protein is CASSIDRGRATGELFF.

The chain joins TRBV11-2 to TRBJ2-7; 8 bases agree with TRBD1. This CDR3 contains 13 residues. The J segment lost 7 bases and the V segment lost 5 bases, leaving 7 bases of the junction unmatched. Looked up from germline, CDR1 is SGHAT and CDR2 is FQNNGV. The CDR3 nucleotides are TGTGCCAGCAGCGCATGGACAGGGAAGGAGCAGTACTTC. This gives the protein CASSAWTGKEQYF.

The rearrangement links TRBV29-1 to TRBJ2-7, with 10 bases matching TRBD2. The CDR3 extends over 14 amino acids. CDR1 and CDR2 from the germline V gene are SQVTM and ANQGSEA. The V segment lost 4 bases and the J segment 4 bases; nucleotides outside the gene matches: 7. This CDR3 is CSVGGLASTYEQYF. As DNA, the CDR3 is TGCAGCGTTGGGGGACTAGCGTCCACTTACGAGCAGTACTTC.

The chain employs TRBV5-5 and TRBJ2-1, with D possibly being TRBD1 or TRBD2 (5 bases each). V lost 2 bases, J lost 3 bases, and 12 bases lay in between. Germline V gene lookup returns CDR1 SGHKS and CDR2 YYEKEE (reference sequence). The CDR3 has 15 residues. CDR3 DNA: TGTGCCAGCAGCTTTTGGGACCCCAGCTACAATGAGCAGTTCTTC. Encoded protein: CASSFWDPSYNEQFF.

This clone has a handful of counts. This chain connects TRBV9 to TRBJ2-3, with TRBD1 matching over 9 bases. Germline-derived CDR1 and CDR2 are SGDLS and YYNGEE. Unmatched junction bases numbered 10, after V lost 3 bases and J lost 5 bases. This CDR3 is built from 16 residues. The chain's CDR3 is CASSELRQGEKDTQYF. Written as DNA, the CDR3 is TGTGCCAGCAGCGAACTAAGACAGGGGGAGAAAGATACGCAGTATTTT.

The chain has TRBV4-1 and TRBJ2-3; 11 bases are shared with TRBD2. The CDR3 has 15 residues. With V trimmed by 1 base and J by 3 bases, 0 bases remained unmatched. Germline CDR1 is MGHRA and CDR2 is YSYEKL. Here the CDR3 reads CASSQGLAGTDTQYF. In DNA, the CDR3 is TGCGCCAGCAGCCAAGGACTAGCGGGAACAGATACGCAGTATTTT.

This sequence joins TRBV30 and TRBJ2-7; unclear D gene. Looked up from germline, CDR1 is GTSNPN and CDR2 is SVGIG (reference sequence). V was clipped by 0 bases and J by 7 bases, with 10 bases between them. This CDR3 is 12 amino acids long. The CDR3 sequence is CAWSVPLREQYF. The CDR3 DNA reads TGTGCCTGGAGTGTCCCCCTTAGGGAGCAGTACTTC.

The chain links TRBV7-9 to TRBJ1-1, with a weak D call TRBD1 (5 bases). Per germline, CDR1 SEHNR and CDR2 FQNEAQ (reference sequence). The length of the CDR3 is 12 residues. Trimming stripped 5 bases from V and 6 bases from J, with 10 bases between. The CDR3 protein is CASSAGQAEAFF. CDR3 coding DNA: TGTGCCAGCAGCGCCGGACAAGCTGAAGCTTTCTTT.